The 14 T cell receptor beta chains reported below all come from one sample, sequenced in a study of cytomegalovirus exposure and HLA in healthy donors. PCR employed 60 Vbeta and 13 Jbeta primers. Profiled with immunoSEQ multiplex PCR; TCRdb holds only in-frame clones, not every one. The table shows some 140,000 clones, with roughly 72% occurring only once. Sequencing was performed on PBMCs. The origin of the receptors is a man younger than 40 in good health and CMV-seronegative.

The chain joins TRBV28 to TRBJ1-2, with unresolved D. The germline V and J ends were trimmed by 4 bases and 4 bases, with 13 bases remaining between them. The CDR3 consists of 14 residues. From germline, CDR1 is MDHEN and CDR2 SYDVKM. CDR3 residues: CASSSPTPGYGYTF. In nucleotides, the CDR3 is TGTGCCAGCAGTTCTCCCACACCGGGCTATGGCTACACCTTC.

The chain links TRBV7-3 to TRBJ1-1; D gene ambiguous. This CDR3 has 13 amino acids. Germline V CDR1 and CDR2: SGHTA, FQGTGA. V lost 2 bases and J lost 7, with 11 bases in between. CDR3 amino acids: CASSLAAGLEAFF. The CDR3 DNA sequence: TGTGCCAGCAGCTTAGCGGCAGGACTTGAAGCTTTCTTT.

CDR3 amino acids: CASSLGQGAAPLHF. The DNA for the CDR3 is TGTGCCAGCAGTCTTGGACAGGGCGCTGCACCCCTCCACTTT. This chain joins TRBV28 and TRBJ1-6, with 8 nucleotides matching TRBD1. CDR1 is MDHEN, CDR2 SYDVKM, per germline. Losses at the gene ends were 5 bases for V and 11 bases for J; bases not matched to a gene: 8. The CDR3 contains 14 residues.

The chain recombines TRBV4-2 with TRBJ1-1; 7 nucleotides match TRBD1. The CDR3 has 15 amino acids. The V gene's germline CDR1 is LGHNA and CDR2 YNFKEQ. J was trimmed by 5 bases and V by 0 bases; bases with no gene match: 6. CDR3 protein: CASSQEVAGGTEAFF. In nucleotides, the CDR3 is TGTGCCAGCAGCCAAGAGGTTGCAGGGGGGACTGAAGCTTTCTTT.

This sequence joins TRBV4-1 and TRBJ2-1; 8 nucleotides match TRBD2. The CDR3 runs to 15 residues. Germline-derived CDR1 and CDR2 are MGHRA and YSYEKL. V shed 4 bases and J 1 base; nucleotides not matched to a gene: 3. Here the CDR3 reads CASSPTSGSYNEQFF. The CDR3 coding sequence is TGCGCCAGCAGCCCTACTAGCGGATCCTACAATGAGCAGTTCTTC.

The V and J genes are TRBV7-9 and TRBJ2-1, with 9 bases lining up with TRBD1. Germline V CDR1 and CDR2: SEHNR, FQNEAQ (reference sequence). The length of the CDR3 is 19 residues. The V and J ends lost 5 bases and 4 bases, in that order; junction bases with no gene match: 18. The CDR3 here is CASSPVRRDRVMGYNEQFF. CDR3 sequence (DNA): TGTGCCAGCAGCCCGGTGCGTCGGGACAGGGTCATGGGTTACAATGAGCAGTTCTTC. Looking up the rest from reference TRBV7-9 and TRBJ2-1 gives the full variable domain: DTGVSQNPRHKITKRGQNVTFRCDPISEHNRLYWYRQTLGQGPEFLTYFQNEAQLEKSRLLSDRFSAERPKGSFSTLEIQRTEQGDSAMYLCASSPVRRDRVMGYNEQFFGPGTRLTVL.

The chain employs TRBV5-1 and TRBJ2-3; D is possibly TRBD1 (5 bases). CDR1 SGHRS and CDR2 YFSETQ come from the germline V gene. This CDR3 has 15 amino acids. Trimming shortened V by 3 bases and J by 0 bases, and 11 bases separated the two germline ends. DNA of the CDR3: TGCGCCAGCAGCTCGGACATTCCTAGCACAGATACGCAGTATTTT. Its translation: CASSSDIPSTDTQYF.

This clone turned up a few times. The chain couples TRBV6-1 to TRBJ1-3, with D unclear. Trimming pared 7 bases from V and 0 bases from J, leaving 7 bases between. Germline CDR1 is MNHNS and CDR2 is SASEGT. The CDR3 is 13 amino acids. Written as DNA, the CDR3 is TGTGCCAGCATGGTGAGCTCTGGAAACACCATATATTTT. Translated: CASMVSSGNTIYF.

The chain joins TRBV21-1 to TRBJ1-1. TRBV21-1 is recorded as a pseudogene. This CDR3 contains 13 residues. The CDR3 reads CASAKRGGTEAFF. In nucleotides, the CDR3 is TGTGCCAGCGCAAAACGGGGGGGCACTGAAGCTTTCTTT.

The chain joins TRBV14 to TRBJ2-1; TRBD2 might be the D (5 bases). The CDR3 totals 16 residues. Trimming removed 0 bases from V and 9 bases from J, with 18 bases in between. Germline CDR1 reads SGHDN; CDR2 reads FVKESK. The CDR3 is CASSQDIGGSDFEQFF. The CDR3, as DNA: TGTGCCAGCAGCCAAGATATTGGTGGGAGTGACTTTGAGCAGTTCTTC.

The rearrangement joins TRBV9 to TRBJ1-6, with TRBD1 as a possible D gene (5 bases). The CDR3 extends over 14 amino acids. Germline lookup yields CDR1 SGDLS and CDR2 YYNGEE. Trimming cost V 0 bases and J 7 bases, with 8 bases left between them. The CDR3 region is CASSVDRWNSPLHF. In DNA, the CDR3 is TGTGCCAGCAGCGTAGACAGGTGGAATTCACCCCTCCACTTT. Full variable domain (missing parts from reference TRBV9 and TRBJ1-6): DSGVTQTPKHLITATGQRVTLRCSPRSGDLSVYWYQQSLDQGLQFLIQYYNGEERAKGNILERFSAQQFPDLHSELNLSSLELGDSALYFCASSVDRWNSPLHFGNGTRLTVT.

The chain joins TRBV27 to TRBJ2-3; TRBD2 aligns across 13 bases. The germline gives CDR1 MNHEY, CDR2 SMNVEV (reference sequence). This CDR3 has 18 residues. The ends lost 5 bases at V and 3 bases at J; junction bases unmatched: 11. The CDR3 DNA is TGTGCCAGCAGTATCCAAAGACTAGCGGGGGGAGGTACAGATACGCAGTATTTT. This encodes CASSIQRLAGGGTDTQYF.

The rearrangement links TRBV5-1 to TRBJ2-5; D is perhaps TRBD1 (6 bases). The CDR3 is 17 amino acids. Deletions cut 4 bases from V and 2 bases from J, with 21 bases between. In germline, CDR1 is SGHRS, CDR2 YFSETQ. The chain's CDR3 is CASSAEGRGLFQETQYF. In DNA, the CDR3 is TGCGCCAGCAGCGCCGAGGGCAGGGGCCTTTTTCAAGAGACCCAGTACTTC.

V usage is TRBV5-1 and J usage is TRBJ1-1; 7 bases match TRBD1. The trim removed 5 bases at V and 5 bases at J, leaving 9 bases unmatched. Germline values: CDR1 SGHRS, CDR2 YFSETQ. The CDR3 is 14 residues long. CDR3 sequence reads: CASSTGAISTEAFF. The CDR3 region has the DNA TGCGCCAGCAGTACAGGGGCAATATCGACTGAAGCTTTCTTT.